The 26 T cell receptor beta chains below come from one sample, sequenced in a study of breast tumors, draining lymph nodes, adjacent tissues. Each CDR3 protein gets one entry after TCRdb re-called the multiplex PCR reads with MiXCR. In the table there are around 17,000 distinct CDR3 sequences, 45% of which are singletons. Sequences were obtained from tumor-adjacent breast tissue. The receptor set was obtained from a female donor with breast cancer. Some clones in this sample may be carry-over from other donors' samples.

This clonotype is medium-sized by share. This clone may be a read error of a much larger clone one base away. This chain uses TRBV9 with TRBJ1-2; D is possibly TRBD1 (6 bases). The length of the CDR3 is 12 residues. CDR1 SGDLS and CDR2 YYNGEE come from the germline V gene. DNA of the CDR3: TGTGTCAGCAGCGTACAGGGCTATGGCTACACCTTC. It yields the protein CVSSVQGYGYTF.

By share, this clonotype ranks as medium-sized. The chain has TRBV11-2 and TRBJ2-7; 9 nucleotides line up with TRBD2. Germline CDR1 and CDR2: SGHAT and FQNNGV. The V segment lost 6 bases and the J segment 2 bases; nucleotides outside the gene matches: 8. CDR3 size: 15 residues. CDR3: CASRNLAGLPYEQYF. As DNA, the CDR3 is TGTGCCAGCAGAAATCTAGCGGGACTACCCTACGAGCAGTACTTC.

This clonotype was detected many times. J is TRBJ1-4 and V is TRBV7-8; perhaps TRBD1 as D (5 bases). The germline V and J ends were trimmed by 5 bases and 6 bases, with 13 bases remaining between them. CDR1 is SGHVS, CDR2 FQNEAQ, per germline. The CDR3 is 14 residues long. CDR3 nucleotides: TGTGCCAGCAGCCATGGGGGTACGGATGAAAAACTGTTTTTT. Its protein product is CASSHGGTDEKLFF. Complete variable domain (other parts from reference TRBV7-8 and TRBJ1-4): GAGVSQSPRYKVAKRGQDVALRCDPISGHVSLFWYQQALGQGPEFLTYFQNEAQLDKSGLPSDRFFAERPEGSVSTLKIQRTQQEDSAVYLCASSHGGTDEKLFFGSGTQLSVL.

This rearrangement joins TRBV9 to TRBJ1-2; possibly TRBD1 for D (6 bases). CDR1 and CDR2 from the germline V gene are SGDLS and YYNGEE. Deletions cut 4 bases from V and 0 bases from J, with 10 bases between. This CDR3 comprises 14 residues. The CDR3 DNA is TGTGCCAGCAGCCCCCGGACAGCTAACTATGGCTACACCTTC. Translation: CASSPRTANYGYTF.

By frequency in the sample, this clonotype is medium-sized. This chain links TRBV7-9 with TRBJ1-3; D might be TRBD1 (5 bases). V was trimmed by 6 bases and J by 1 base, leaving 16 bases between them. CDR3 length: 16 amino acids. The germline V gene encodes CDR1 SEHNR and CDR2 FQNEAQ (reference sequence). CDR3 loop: CASRTNGGGSGNTIYF. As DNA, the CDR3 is TGTGCCAGCAGAACAAATGGGGGGGGATCTGGAAACACCATATATTTT.

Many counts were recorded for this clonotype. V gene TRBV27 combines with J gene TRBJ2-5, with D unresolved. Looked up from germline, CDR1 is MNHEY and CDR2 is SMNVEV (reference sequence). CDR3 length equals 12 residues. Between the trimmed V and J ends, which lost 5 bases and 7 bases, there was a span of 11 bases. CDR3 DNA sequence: TGTGCCAGCAGTCGGGTGCTAGGGACCCAGTACTTC. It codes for CASSRVLGTQYF.

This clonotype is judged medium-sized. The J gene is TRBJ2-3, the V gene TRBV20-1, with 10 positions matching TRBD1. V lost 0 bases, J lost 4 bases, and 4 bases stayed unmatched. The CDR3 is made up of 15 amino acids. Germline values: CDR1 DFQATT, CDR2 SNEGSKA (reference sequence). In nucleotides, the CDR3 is TGCAGTGCTAGAGATTTGGGACAGGGGTCAGATACGCAGTATTTT. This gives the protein CSARDLGQGSDTQYF.

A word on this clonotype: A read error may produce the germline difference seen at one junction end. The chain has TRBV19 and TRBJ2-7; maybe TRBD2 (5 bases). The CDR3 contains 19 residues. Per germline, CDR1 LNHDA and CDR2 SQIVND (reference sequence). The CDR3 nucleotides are TGTGCCAGTAGTAATGATGGCCCCTCCGGGATCCCCCTTTCCTACGCGCAGTACTTC. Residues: CASSNDGPSGIPLSYAQYF.

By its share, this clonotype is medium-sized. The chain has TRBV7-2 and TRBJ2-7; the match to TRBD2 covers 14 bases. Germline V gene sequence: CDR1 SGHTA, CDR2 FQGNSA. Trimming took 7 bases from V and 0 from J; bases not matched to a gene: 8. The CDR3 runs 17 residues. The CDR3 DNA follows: TGTGCCAGCACGGGACTAGCGGGAGCTAGCGGCTCCTACGAGCAGTACTTC. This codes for CASTGLAGASGSYEQYF.

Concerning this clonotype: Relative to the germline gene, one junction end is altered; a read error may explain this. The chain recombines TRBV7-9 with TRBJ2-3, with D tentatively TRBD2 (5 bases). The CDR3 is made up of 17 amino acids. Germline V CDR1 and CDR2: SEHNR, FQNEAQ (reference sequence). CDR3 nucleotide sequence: TGTGCCAGCAGCCCCTGGCCGCTCGGACTGAGCACAGATCCGCAGTATTTT. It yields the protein CASSPWPLGLSTDPQYF.

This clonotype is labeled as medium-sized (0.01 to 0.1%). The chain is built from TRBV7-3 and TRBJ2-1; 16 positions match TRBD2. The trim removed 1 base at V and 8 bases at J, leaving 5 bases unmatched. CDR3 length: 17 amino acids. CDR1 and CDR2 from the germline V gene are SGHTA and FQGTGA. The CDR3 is CASSLRGLAGGPYEQFF. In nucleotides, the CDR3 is TGTGCCAGCAGCTTAAGGGGACTAGCGGGAGGGCCCTATGAGCAGTTCTTC. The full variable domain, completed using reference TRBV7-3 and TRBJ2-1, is GAGVSQTPSNKVTEKGKYVELRCDPISGHTALYWYRQSLGQGPEFLIYFQGTGAADDSGLPNDRFFAVRPEGSVSTLKIQRTERGDSAVYLCASSLRGLAGGPYEQFFGPGTRLTVL.

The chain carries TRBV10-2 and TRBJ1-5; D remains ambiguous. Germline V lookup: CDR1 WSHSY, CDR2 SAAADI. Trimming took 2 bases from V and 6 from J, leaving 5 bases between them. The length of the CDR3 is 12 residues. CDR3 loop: CASSETSQPQHF. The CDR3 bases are TGCGCCAGCAGTGAGACGTCTCAGCCCCAGCATTTT.

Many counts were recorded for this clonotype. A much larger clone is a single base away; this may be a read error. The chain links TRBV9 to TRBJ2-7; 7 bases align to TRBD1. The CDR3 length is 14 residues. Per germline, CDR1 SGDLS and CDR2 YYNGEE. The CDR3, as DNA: TGTGCCAGCAGCGTTACAGGGGAATCCTACGAGCAGTCCTTC. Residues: CASSVTGESYEQSF. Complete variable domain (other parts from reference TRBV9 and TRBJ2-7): DSGVTQTPKHLITATGQRVTLRCSPRSGDLSVYWYQQSLDQGLQFLIQYYNGEERAKGNILERFSAQQFPDLHSELNLSSLELGDSALYFCASSVTGESYEQSFGPGTRLTVT.

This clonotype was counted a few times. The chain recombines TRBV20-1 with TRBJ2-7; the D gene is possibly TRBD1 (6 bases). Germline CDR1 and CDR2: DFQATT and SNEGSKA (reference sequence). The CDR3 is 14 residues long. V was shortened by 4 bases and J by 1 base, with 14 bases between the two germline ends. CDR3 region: CSATPSGHSYEQYV. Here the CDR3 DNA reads TGCAGTGCTACGCCGTCGGGACATTCCTACGAGCAGTACGTC.

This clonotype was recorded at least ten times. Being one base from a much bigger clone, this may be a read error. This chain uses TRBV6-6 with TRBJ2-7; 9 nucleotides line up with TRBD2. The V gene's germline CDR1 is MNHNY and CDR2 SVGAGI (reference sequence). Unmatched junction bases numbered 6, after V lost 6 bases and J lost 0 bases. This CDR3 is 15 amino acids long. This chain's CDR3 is CASRRTSASSYEQYF. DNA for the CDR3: TGTGCCAGCAGACGGACTAGCGCGAGCTCCTACGAGCAGTACTTC.

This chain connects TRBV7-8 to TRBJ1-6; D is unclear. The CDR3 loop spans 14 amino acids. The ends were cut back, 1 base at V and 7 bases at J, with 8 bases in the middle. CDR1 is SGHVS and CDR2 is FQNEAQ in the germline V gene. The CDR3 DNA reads TGTGCCAGCAGCTTAGGGACCGGAAATTCACCCCTCCACTTT. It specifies CASSLGTGNSPLHF.

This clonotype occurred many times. CDR3 in amino acids: CASSRMTSGGVIMSQYF. CDR3 bases: TGTGCCAGCAGCCGAATGACTAGCGGGGGCGTCATCATGTCCCAGTACTTC. The rearrangement links TRBV13 to TRBJ2-5, with 12 bases that match TRBD2. Germline lookup yields CDR1 PRHDT and CDR2 FYEKMQ (reference sequence). Trimming took 5 bases from V and 9 from J; bases not matched to a gene: 16. The length of the CDR3 is 17 residues.

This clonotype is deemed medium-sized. CDR3 sequence (DNA): TGCAGCGCTGCCCCAGGACATAACTATGGCTACACCTTC. Translated, it gives CSAAPGHNYGYTF. This rearrangement joins TRBV29-1 to TRBJ1-2, with D possibly matching TRBD1 (5 bases). V was pared by 7 bases and J by 1 base, with 13 bases between. The CDR3 is 13 amino acids. Germline values: CDR1 SQVTM, CDR2 ANQGSEA.

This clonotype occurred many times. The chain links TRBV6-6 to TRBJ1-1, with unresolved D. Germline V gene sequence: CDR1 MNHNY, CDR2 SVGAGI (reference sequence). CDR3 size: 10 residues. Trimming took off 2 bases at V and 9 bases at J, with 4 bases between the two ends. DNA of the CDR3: TGTGCCAGCAGTTACAATCAAGCTTTCTTT. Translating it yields CASSYNQAFF.

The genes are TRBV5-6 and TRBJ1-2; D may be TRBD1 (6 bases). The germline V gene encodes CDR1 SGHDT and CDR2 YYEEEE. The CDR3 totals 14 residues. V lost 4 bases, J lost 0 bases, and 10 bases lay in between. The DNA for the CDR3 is TGTGCCAGCAGCCTTCGGACAGCTAACTATGGCTACACCTTC. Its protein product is CASSLRTANYGYTF.

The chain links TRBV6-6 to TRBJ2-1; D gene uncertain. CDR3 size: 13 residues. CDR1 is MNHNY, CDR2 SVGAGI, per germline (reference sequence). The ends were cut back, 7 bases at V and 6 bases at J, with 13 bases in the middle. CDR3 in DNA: TGTGCCAGCACCAACCTTCAGGCCAATGAGCAGTTCTTC. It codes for CASTNLQANEQFF.

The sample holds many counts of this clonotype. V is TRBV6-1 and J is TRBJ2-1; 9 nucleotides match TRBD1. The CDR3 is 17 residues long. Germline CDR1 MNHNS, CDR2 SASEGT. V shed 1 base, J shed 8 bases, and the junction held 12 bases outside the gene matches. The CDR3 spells CASSEEFETGGKYEQFF. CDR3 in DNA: TGTGCCAGCAGTGAAGAGTTTGAGACAGGGGGTAAATATGAGCAGTTCTTC.

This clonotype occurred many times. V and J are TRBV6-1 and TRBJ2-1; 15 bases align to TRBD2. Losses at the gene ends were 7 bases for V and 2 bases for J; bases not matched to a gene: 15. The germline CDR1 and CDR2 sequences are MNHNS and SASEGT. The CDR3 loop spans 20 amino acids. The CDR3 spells CASKFVGGTSGGRTYNEQFF. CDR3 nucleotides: TGTGCCAGCAAGTTCGTGGGCGGGACTAGCGGGGGGAGGACCTACAATGAGCAGTTCTTC.

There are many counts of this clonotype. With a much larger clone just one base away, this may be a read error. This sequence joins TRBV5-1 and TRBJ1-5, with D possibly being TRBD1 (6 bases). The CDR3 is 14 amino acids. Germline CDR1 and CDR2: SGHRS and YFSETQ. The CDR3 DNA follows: TGCGCCAGCAGCTTGGAAGGGGGGAATCACCCCCAGCATTTT. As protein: CASSLEGGNHPQHF.

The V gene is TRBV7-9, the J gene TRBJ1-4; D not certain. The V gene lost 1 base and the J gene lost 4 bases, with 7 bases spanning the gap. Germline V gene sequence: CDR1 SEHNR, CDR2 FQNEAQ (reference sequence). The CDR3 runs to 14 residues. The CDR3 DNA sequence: TGTGCCAGCAGCTTAGACTTATATAATGAAAAACTGTTTTTT. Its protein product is CASSLDLYNEKLFF.

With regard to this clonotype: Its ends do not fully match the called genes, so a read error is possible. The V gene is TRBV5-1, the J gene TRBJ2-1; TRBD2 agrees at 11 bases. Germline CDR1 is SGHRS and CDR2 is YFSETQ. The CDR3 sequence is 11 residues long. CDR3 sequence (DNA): TGTGCCAGCACCAATCTAGCGGGAGGGTTCTTC. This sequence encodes CASTNLAGGFF.